The 30 T cell receptor beta chains given below trace back to one sample, sequenced in a study of CD8 T cells in Susac syndrome. Random hexamers were used to reverse transcribe an amount of roughly 0.45 to 1 ug RNA. TCRdb redid the calling of the immunoSEQ multiplex PCR reads with MiXCR, one entry per CDR3 protein. The sample lists about 76,000 distinct CDR3 sequences; approximately 94% were seen once. Sequencing was carried out using CD8+ T cells from PBMCs. The receptor set was obtained from a human donor with Susac syndrome.

The rearrangement uses TRBV5-1 and TRBJ1-1; D gene uncertain. Germline V gives CDR1 SGHRS, CDR2 YFSETQ. The V and J ends lost 4 bases and 8 bases respectively, with 12 bases between them. The CDR3 has 12 amino acids. The CDR3 spells CASSGEGREAFF. The CDR3 DNA is TGCGCCAGCAGCGGTGAGGGCCGGGAAGCTTTCTTT.

The chain is built from TRBV12-3 or TRBV12-4 and TRBJ2-3; D ambiguous. Trimming shortened V by 6 bases and J by 1 base, and 14 bases separated the two germline ends. The CDR3 runs to 15 residues. CDR3 sequence reads: CASREVGMGTDTQYF. The CDR3 nucleotides are TGTGCCAGCAGGGAAGTGGGGATGGGCACAGATACGCAGTATTTT.

V is TRBV29-1 and J is TRBJ1-1; D is perhaps TRBD1 (6 bases). Germline CDR1 reads SQVTM; CDR2 reads ANQGSEA. This CDR3 has 14 residues. V lost 2 bases and J 4 bases, leaving 14 bases between the germline ends. The CDR3 loop reads CSVEWERGTTEAFF. The DNA of the CDR3 is TGCAGCGTTGAATGGGAGAGGGGGACCACTGAAGCTTTCTTT.

This clonotype appeared once. The J gene is TRBJ2-5, the V gene TRBV4-1; D possibly matches TRBD1 or TRBD2 (5 bases each). Trimming left V 0 bases short and J 4 bases short, with 21 bases between. The CDR3 length is 18 residues. CDR1 is MGHRA, CDR2 YSYEKL, per germline. CDR3 coding DNA: TGCGCCAGCAGCCAAGATCCTGGGGGACCTACGGCCGGAGAGACCCAGTACTTC. Its protein product is CASSQDPGGPTAGETQYF.

This chain uses TRBV20-1 with TRBJ2-1; perhaps TRBD2 as D (6 bases). V lost 3 bases, J lost 5 bases, and 14 bases lay in between. This CDR3 spans 14 amino acids. Per germline, CDR1 DFQATT and CDR2 SNEGSKA (reference sequence). The CDR3 reads CSARGDSGNNEQFF. The CDR3 nucleotides read TGCAGTGCTAGGGGGGATAGCGGCAACAATGAGCAGTTCTTC.

V usage is TRBV9 and J usage is TRBJ1-5; D perhaps matches TRBD1 (5 bases). With 4 bases removed from V and 4 bases from J, the gap between germline ends came to 15 bases. Germline V CDR1 and CDR2: SGDLS, YYNGEE. The CDR3 is 15 residues long. The CDR3 nucleotides read TGTGCCAGCAGCCCCTGGGACGGAAATAATCAGCCCCAGCATTTT. Its translation is CASSPWDGNNQPQHF.

This clonotype came up once. The chain couples TRBV30 to TRBJ2-1; 9 bases map to TRBD2. Germline CDR1 is GTSNPN and CDR2 is SVGIG (reference sequence). Trimming took 0 bases from V and 4 from J; bases not matched to a gene: 10. This CDR3 contains 17 residues. This CDR3 reads CAWSVHSGGEDYNEQFF. The CDR3 region has the DNA TGTGCCTGGAGTGTACATAGCGGGGGAGAAGATTACAATGAGCAGTTCTTC.

The chain is built from TRBV28 and TRBJ1-5; 7 bases are a match to TRBD1. With V trimmed by 4 bases and J by 4 bases, 10 bases remained unmatched. CDR3 length: 16 amino acids. The germline gives CDR1 MDHEN, CDR2 SYDVKM. Written as DNA, the CDR3 is TGTGCCAGCAGTTCTCGACAGGGTGGGTTGAATCAGCCCCAGCATTTT. The encoded protein is CASSSRQGGLNQPQHF.

V gene TRBV9 combines with J gene TRBJ1-1; D call uncertain. The germline gives CDR1 SGDLS, CDR2 YYNGEE. This CDR3 has 14 amino acids. Trimming shortened V by 3 bases and J by 7 bases, and 16 bases separated the two germline ends. The CDR3 here is CASSGTMGSGEAFF. The DNA of the CDR3 is TGTGCCAGCAGCGGCACCATGGGATCTGGTGAAGCTTTCTTT.

The J gene is TRBJ2-7, the V gene TRBV4-1, with TRBD2 matching 13 bases. Germline V gene data show CDR1 as MGHRA and CDR2 as YSYEKL. With V trimmed by 2 bases and J by 4 bases, 2 bases remained unmatched. The CDR3 sequence is 15 residues long. CDR3 loop: CASSQRTSGGYEQYF. The CDR3, as DNA: TGCGCCAGCAGCCAAAGGACTAGCGGGGGTTACGAGCAGTACTTC.

This clonotype has more than one count but fewer than ten. V and J are TRBV7-9 and TRBJ2-3, with no clear D. In germline, CDR1 is SEHNR, CDR2 FQNEAQ (reference sequence). The length of the CDR3 is 12 residues. V lost 5 bases, J lost 5 bases, and 8 bases lay in between. CDR3 nucleotides: TGTGCCAGCAGCCACCTCAGAGATACGCAGTATTTT. This encodes CASSHLRDTQYF.

The chain couples TRBV4-2 to TRBJ2-5; no clear D. This CDR3 contains 14 residues. CDR1 and CDR2 from the germline V gene are LGHNA and YNFKEQ. Trimming took 2 bases from V and 2 from J, leaving 9 bases between them. The CDR3 sequence: CASSQFASQETQYF. The CDR3 DNA follows: TGTGCCAGCAGCCAATTTGCATCACAAGAGACCCAGTACTTC.

The chain carries TRBV15 and TRBJ1-1, with 8 bases identical to TRBD1. Trimming took 0 bases from V and 7 from J; bases not matched to a gene: 19. CDR1 is LNHNV and CDR2 is YYDKDF in the germline V gene (reference sequence). The length of the CDR3 is 19 residues. CDR3 DNA: TGTGCCACCAGCAGAGATAAATTGCCGACAGGGGCCGAGGGGGATGAAGCTTTCTTT. This translates into CATSRDKLPTGAEGDEAFF.

This clonotype occurred a few times. The chain employs TRBV27 and TRBJ2-7, with 8 bases that match TRBD2. This CDR3 is built from 14 residues. Germline-derived CDR1 and CDR2 are MNHEY and SMNVEV (reference sequence). J gave up 1 base and V 6 bases, and 5 bases lay outside the gene matches. The CDR3 region has the DNA TGTGCCAGCAGGAACCGGGAGGGTTCCTACGAGCAGTACTTC. Protein: CASRNREGSYEQYF.

The rearrangement links TRBV11-2 to TRBJ2-1; the match to TRBD2 covers 14 bases. Trimming cost V 5 bases and J 5 bases; bases outside gene matches: 5. Germline CDR1 SGHAT, CDR2 FQNNGV. CDR3 length: 16 residues. CDR3 bases: TGTGCCAGCAGCCCCCGGACTAGCGGGAGGAACAATGAGCAGTTCTTC. Translating it yields CASSPRTSGRNNEQFF.

The rearrangement links TRBV3-1 to TRBJ2-7; 8 bases fit TRBD2. V lost 4 bases, J lost 4 bases, and 3 bases stayed unmatched. The CDR3 has 13 amino acids. Per the germline V gene, CDR1 is LGHDT and CDR2 is YNNKEL (reference sequence). CDR3 nucleotide sequence: TGTGCCAGCAGCCCACAGCGGGGGTACGAGCAGTACTTC. Its protein is CASSPQRGYEQYF.

The CDR3 bases are TGTGCCAGCAGTGACAGGGGTCAGGCCGGGGAGCTGTTTTTT. Protein product: CASSDRGQAGELFF. The V call is TRBV6-4, the J call TRBJ2-2, with D possibly matching TRBD1 (5 bases). The CDR3 spans 14 residues. V lost 2 bases and J 6 bases, leaving 10 bases between the germline ends. Germline CDR1 MRHNA, CDR2 SNTAGT.

As DNA, the CDR3 is TGCAGTGCTAGAGATCACGGGGACATCTCCTACAATGAGCAGTTCTTC. Translating gives CSARDHGDISYNEQFF. The rearrangement uses TRBV20-1 and TRBJ2-1; the D gene is possibly TRBD1 (6 bases). Trimming removed 0 bases at V and 0 bases at J, with 12 bases between. This CDR3 is built from 16 residues. The V gene's germline CDR1 is DFQATT and CDR2 SNEGSKA (reference sequence).

This chain links TRBV5-4 with TRBJ2-3; TRBD1 matches at 7 bases. Germline assignment: CDR1 SGHNT and CDR2 YYREEE (reference sequence). CDR3 length: 16 amino acids. The J segment lost 6 bases and the V segment lost 4 bases, leaving 14 bases of the junction unmatched. The CDR3 sequence: CASSPANRGRRDTQYF. For the CDR3, the DNA is TGTGCCAGCAGCCCGGCCAACAGGGGTAGACGTGATACGCAGTATTTT.

CDR3 DNA sequence: TGCGCCAGCAGCTTTTCTCTACAGGGGAACAGCTATGGCTACACCTTC. Translation: CASSFSLQGNSYGYTF. V usage is TRBV5-1 and J usage is TRBJ1-2; TRBD1 matches at 7 bases. Germline CDR1 SGHRS, CDR2 YFSETQ. After removal of 2 bases from V and 4 bases from J, the junction contained 11 bases not matched to a gene. The CDR3 contains 16 residues.

The gene calls are TRBV30 and TRBJ2-5; D could derive from TRBD1 or TRBD2 (5 bases each). V lost 3 bases, J lost 9 bases, and 26 bases lay in between. The germline V gene encodes CDR1 GTSNPN and CDR2 SVGIG (reference sequence). The CDR3 runs 16 residues. The CDR3 loop is CAWRGPLVTSQVAQYF. CDR3 bases: TGTGCCTGGAGGGGACCCTTGGTAACCTCGCAAGTGGCCCAGTACTTC.

CDR3 coding DNA: TGTGCCAGCAGCCAGACAGGGGGCGGCAAAAACATTCAGTACTTC. This gives the protein CASSQTGGGKNIQYF. This sequence joins TRBV5-4 and TRBJ2-4; TRBD1 matches 10 bases. The CDR3 extends over 15 amino acids. J lost 3 bases, V lost 4 bases, and 4 bases had no gene match. CDR1 is SGHNT and CDR2 is YYREEE in the germline V gene (reference sequence).

This clonotype was seen once. This sequence joins TRBV6-6 and TRBJ1-5; 10 bases align to TRBD1. V was clipped by 6 bases and J by 6 bases; unmatched bases: 8. CDR1 is MNHNY, CDR2 SVGAGI, per germline (reference sequence). The CDR3 is 15 residues long. CDR3 loop: CASSHTGTGVQPQHF. The CDR3 DNA reads TGTGCCAGCAGCCACACCGGGACAGGGGTTCAGCCCCAGCATTTT.

This clonotype has a single count. The genes are TRBV11-2 and TRBJ2-3, with D possibly called TRBD1 or TRBD2 (5 bases each). The length of the CDR3 is 14 residues. Germline V gives CDR1 SGHAT, CDR2 FQNNGV. Trimming left V 5 bases short and J 4 bases short, with 13 bases between. As DNA, the CDR3 is TGTGCCAGCAGCCCCTTGAGGGGACCAGATACGCAGTATTTT. Its translation: CASSPLRGPDTQYF.

CDR3 amino acids: CASSEAHEQYF. The CDR3 region has the DNA TGTGCCAGCAGTGAGGCGCACGAGCAGTACTTC. The chain carries TRBV6-1 and TRBJ2-7, with D unclear. V lost 3 bases, J lost 5 bases, and 5 bases lay in between. The CDR3 is 11 amino acids. The germline CDR1 and CDR2 sequences are MNHNS and SASEGT.

The rearrangement links TRBV30 to TRBJ2-7; perhaps TRBD1 as D (5 bases). The CDR3 is 12 residues long. The ends were cut back, 1 base at V and 3 bases at J, with 7 bases in the middle. CDR1 is GTSNPN, CDR2 SVGIG, per germline (reference sequence). The CDR3 is CAWSGTGYEQYF. In nucleotides, the CDR3 is TGTGCCTGGAGTGGAACAGGCTACGAGCAGTACTTC.

The chain uses TRBV30 and TRBJ1-2; D remains ambiguous. V was trimmed by 4 bases and J by 3 bases, leaving 12 bases between them. The germline gives CDR1 GTSNPN, CDR2 SVGIG (reference sequence). The CDR3 runs to 13 residues. CDR3 DNA sequence: TGTGCCTGGAAGCCGGGAACAGACTATGGCTACACCTTC. Protein sequence: CAWKPGTDYGYTF.

This rearrangement joins TRBV7-9 to TRBJ2-7; D might be TRBD2 (6 bases). V lost 9 bases, J lost 0 bases, and 18 bases lay in between. Per germline, CDR1 SEHNR and CDR2 FQNEAQ (reference sequence). This CDR3 comprises 15 residues. The CDR3 DNA is TGTGCCAGACAACACGGGGCGGGGCCCTCCTACGAGCAGTACTTC. This translates into CARQHGAGPSYEQYF.

The chain recombines TRBV20-1 with TRBJ1-1; TRBD1 aligns across 9 bases. Looked up from germline, CDR1 is DFQATT and CDR2 is SNEGSKA (reference sequence). This CDR3 region has 19 residues. Trimming cost V 3 bases and J 0 bases; bases outside gene matches: 17. Written as DNA, the CDR3 is TGCAGTGCTAGGACAGCTAGAGGTCGGGACAGGGTAATGAACACTGAAGCTTTCTTT. It codes for CSARTARGRDRVMNTEAFF.

This chain joins TRBV2 and TRBJ2-1; 14 bases are a match to TRBD2. Germline values: CDR1 SNHLY, CDR2 FYNNEI. V lost 2 bases, J lost 14 bases, and 11 bases stayed unmatched. CDR3 length: 16 residues. DNA of the CDR3: TGTGCCAGCAGTGAAAGGACTAGCGGGAGGTCTGGGAAGGAGTTCTTC. The encoded protein is CASSERTSGRSGKEFF. The entire variable domain, with the rest obtained from reference TRBV2 and TRBJ2-1, is as follows: EPEVTQTPSHQVTQMGQEVILRCVPISNHLYFYWYRQILGQKVEFLVSFYNNEISEKSEIFDDQFSVERPDGSNFTLKIRSTKLEDSAMYFCASSERTSGRSGKEFFGPGTRLTVL.